Included here is one T cell receptor (beta chain) sequence, with context. The antigen this receptor binds is unknown. Base-call qualities are not available, and no considerably larger clone is one nucleotide away. From cysteine to phenylalanine, the CDR3 is 16 amino acids long. Here the CDR3 DNA is all that survives: 48 bases in frame from base 1. CDR1 SGHAT and CDR2 FQNNGV are derived from the germline V gene. Ends trimmed: V by 5 bases, J by 5 bases; bases unmatched to a gene: 8. This entry comes from a study of shared clonotypes between healthy human individuals (dated by TCRdb to 2019 to 2021). As for the study more broadly: The cohort included a few men and a couple of women between 18 and 49 years of age. For each donor, CD4 naive and CD4 memory were each given three plates, CD8 naive was given two plates, and CD8 memory was given one plate. To estimate repertoire size and how much clonotype sharing occurs between individuals, the study deeply sequenced the blood TCR repertoires of several healthy adults. To increase sequencing depth and limit assay-specific biases, different laboratories used diverse techniques to prepare libraries and sequence TCR repertoires. Each donor's leukapheresis produced roughly between roughly 0.85 and 10 billion PBMCs.

TCR CDR3 regions were amplified from genomic DNA by multiplex PCR using the deep immunoSEQ assay. Genomic DNA extracted from each cell subset was distributed evenly over all wells of several immunoSEQ 96-well plates, and each plate served as one replicate. For sorted subsets, about 210 ng of genomic DNA, equivalent to tens of thousands of T cell genomes, went into each replicate PCR. The purified libraries were quantified using a Qubit 3.0 fluorometer, sized with a Bioanalyzer 2100, and then quantified again using the KAPA Library Quantification kit. Every immunoSEQ 96-well plate was sequenced on a dedicated single-read 150-cycle Illumina NextSeq 550 flow cell. Concerning the study's data processing: Because the immunoSEQ output held only junctional sequences and lacked quality scores, the filtering could not match the filtering applied to full-length reads. To assign V/J genes and CDR3, sequences were annotated using PyIR, a Python wrapper for IgBLAST v1.9, with IMGT germline references. Reads with weak V/J assignments (E-value above 1e-6), missing CDR3, stop codons, out-of-frame junctions, or ambiguous translated residues were removed. V3J clonotypes were defined as sequences sharing the same inferred V gene, J gene, and CDR3 amino acid sequence. The percentage overlap between two repertoires was calculated by dividing the number of shared unique clonotypes by the size of the smaller repertoire. Three approaches were used to assess repertoire richness: RTK rarefaction, the Chao1 estimator, and Recon v2.1 estimates of unobserved clonotypes. For all TCRbeta clonotypes obtained by the gDNA method from a few donors, generation probabilities were computed with OLGA. Here the immuneACCESS table is served through TCRdb, limited to in-frame sequences with V and J called. Missing clones are a known gap in these copies; in checked studies unresolved V genes cover under half, and the rest lacks a known reason. The V and J calls and the clone size are those of that table, but D and trimming were determined from the DNA. Across this sample there are about 1.5 million clones, with roughly 98% seen only once. Approximately 0.44% of the sample is held by the ten biggest clonotypes.

The paper as a whole reports these results and caveats: Pairwise subsampling led to the expectation that sequencing depth would affect the degree of clonotype sharing among donors. Because the study included a small number of donors, the genetic and exposure-history diversity represented was limited. Even with the large sequencing depth, rarefaction of the sorted-subset datasets indicated that sequencing was incomplete. Sharing across several donors was observed for approximately 5% of naive CD4, under 4% of naive CD8, 2.3% of memory CD4, and around 0.44% of memory CD8 clonotypes. Naive subsets generally had larger estimated clonotype richness than memory subsets did. Higher generation probabilities were observed for clonotypes shared by all four sorted-subset donors than for non-shared clonotypes. Only blood was sampled, and tissue TCR repertoires likely differ from those in blood.

The donors were healthy, HIV-negative adults with no recently reported acute infections or vaccinations. Every donor was a Caucasian adult living in Nashville, Tennessee, USA. CD4+ T cells were enriched by magnetic negative selection; naive cells were then positively selected on CD45RA, and the negative fraction formed the memory subset. Blood was collected by leukapheresis, and PBMCs were isolated by Ficoll-Histopaque density gradient centrifugation and then cryopreserved in liquid nitrogen vapor phase. Purity and quantity of every magnetically sorted T cell population were checked by analytical flow cytometry. From each sorted fraction, genomic DNA was isolated and quantified by UV absorbance on a Nanodrop 2000c.

The TCR comes from a man between 25 and 39 years old in good health. The sequence is built from TRBV11-2 and TRBJ2-5; a stretch of 13 junction bases matches TRBD2. The sample taken for sequencing was naive CD4+ T cells sorted from blood. The cell subset or site label, as the study defines it: CD45RA+ positively selected. The encoded CDR3 is CASSARTSGRGETQYF. The DNA is as follows: TGTGCCAGCAGCGCCAGGACTAGCGGGAGAGGGGAGACCCAGTACTTC.